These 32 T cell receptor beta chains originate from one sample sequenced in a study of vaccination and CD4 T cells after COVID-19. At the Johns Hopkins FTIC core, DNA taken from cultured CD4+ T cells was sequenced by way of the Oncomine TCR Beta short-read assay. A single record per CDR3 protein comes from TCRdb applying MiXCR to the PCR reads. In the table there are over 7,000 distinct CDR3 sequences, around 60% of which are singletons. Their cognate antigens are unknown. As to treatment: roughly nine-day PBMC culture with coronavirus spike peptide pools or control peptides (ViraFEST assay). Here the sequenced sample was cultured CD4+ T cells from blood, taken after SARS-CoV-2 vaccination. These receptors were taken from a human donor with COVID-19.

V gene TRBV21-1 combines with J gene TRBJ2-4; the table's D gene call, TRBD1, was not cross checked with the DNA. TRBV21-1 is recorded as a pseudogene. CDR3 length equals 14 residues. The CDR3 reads CASSILQGTNIQYF. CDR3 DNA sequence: TGTGCCAGCAGCATCCTCCAGGGCACAAACATTCAGTACTTC.

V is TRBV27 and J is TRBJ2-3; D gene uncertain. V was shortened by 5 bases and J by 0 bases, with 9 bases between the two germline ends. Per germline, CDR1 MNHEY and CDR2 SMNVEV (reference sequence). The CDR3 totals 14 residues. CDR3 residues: CASSHGTSTDTQYF. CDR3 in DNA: TGTGCCAGCAGTCACGGTACTAGCACAGATACGCAGTATTTT.

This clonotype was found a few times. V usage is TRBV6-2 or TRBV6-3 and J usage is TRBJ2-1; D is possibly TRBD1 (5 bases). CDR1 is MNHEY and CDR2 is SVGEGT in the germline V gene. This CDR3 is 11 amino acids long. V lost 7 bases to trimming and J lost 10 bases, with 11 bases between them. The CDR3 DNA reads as TGTGCCAGCACAAACCGACAGGAGCAGTTCTTC. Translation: CASTNRQEQFF.

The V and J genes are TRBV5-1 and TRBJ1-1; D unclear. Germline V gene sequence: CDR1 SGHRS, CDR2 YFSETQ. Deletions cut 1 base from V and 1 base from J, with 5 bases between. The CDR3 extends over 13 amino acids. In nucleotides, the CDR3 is TGCGCCAGCAGCTTGTGGGGGAACACTGAAGCTTTCTTT. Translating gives CASSLWGNTEAFF.

As DNA, the CDR3 is TGTGCCAGCAGTCGAATGACTAGCGGACAAGAGACCCAGTACTTC. Translation gives CASSRMTSGQETQYF. This chain links TRBV6-1 with TRBJ2-5, with 9 bases that match TRBD2. V was pared by 5 bases and J by 2 bases, with 6 bases of the junction left unmatched. Germline CDR1 and CDR2: MNHNS and SASEGT. The CDR3 is 15 residues long.

In DNA form, the CDR3 reads TGTGCCAGCAGTGAGCAGGGGTTTGTAACTTTCTTT. Translated, it gives CASSEQGFVTFF. This chain uses TRBV2 with TRBJ1-1, with D perhaps TRBD1 (6 bases). V dropped 3 bases and J dropped 12 bases, with 14 bases sitting between them. Germline V gives CDR1 SNHLY, CDR2 FYNNEI. The CDR3 sequence is 12 residues long. Together with reference TRBV2 and TRBJ1-1, the CDR3 gives the full variable domain: EPEVTQTPSHQVTQMGQEVILRCVPISNHLYFYWYRQILGQKVEFLVSFYNNEISEKSEIFDDQFSVERPDGSNFTLKIRSTKLEDSAMYFCASSEQGFVTFFGQGTRLTVV.

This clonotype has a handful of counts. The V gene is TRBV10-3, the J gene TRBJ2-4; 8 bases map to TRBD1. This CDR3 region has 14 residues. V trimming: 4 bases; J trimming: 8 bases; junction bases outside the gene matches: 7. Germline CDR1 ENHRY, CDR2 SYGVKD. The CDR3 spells CAISARTGFDIQYF. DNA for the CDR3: TGTGCCATCAGTGCAAGGACAGGGTTCGACATTCAGTACTTC.

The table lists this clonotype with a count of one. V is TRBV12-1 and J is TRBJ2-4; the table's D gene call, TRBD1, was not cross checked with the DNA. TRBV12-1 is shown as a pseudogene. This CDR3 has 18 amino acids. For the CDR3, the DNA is TGTGCCAGCAGCTTCCCCACTACAGGTACGGGTGGCAAAAACATTCAGTACTTC. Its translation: CASSFPTTGTGGKNIQYF.

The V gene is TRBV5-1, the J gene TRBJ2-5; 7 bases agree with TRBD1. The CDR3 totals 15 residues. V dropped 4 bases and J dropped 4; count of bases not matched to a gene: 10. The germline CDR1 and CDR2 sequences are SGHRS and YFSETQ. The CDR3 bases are TGCGCCAGCAGCAGCAATACCCGACAGGGAGAGACCCAGTACTTC. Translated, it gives CASSSNTRQGETQYF.

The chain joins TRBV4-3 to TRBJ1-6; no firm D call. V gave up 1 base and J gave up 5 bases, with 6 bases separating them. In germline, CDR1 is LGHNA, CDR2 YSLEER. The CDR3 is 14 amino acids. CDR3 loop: CASSQGQNNSPLHF. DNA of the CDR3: TGCGCCAGCAGCCAAGGCCAGAATAATTCACCCCTCCACTTT.

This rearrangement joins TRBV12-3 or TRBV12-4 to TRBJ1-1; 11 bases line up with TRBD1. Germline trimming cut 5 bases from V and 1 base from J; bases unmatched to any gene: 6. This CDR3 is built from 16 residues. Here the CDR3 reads CASSPGQGAWNTEAFF. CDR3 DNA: TGTGCCAGCAGTCCCGGACAGGGGGCGTGGAACACTGAAGCTTTCTTT.

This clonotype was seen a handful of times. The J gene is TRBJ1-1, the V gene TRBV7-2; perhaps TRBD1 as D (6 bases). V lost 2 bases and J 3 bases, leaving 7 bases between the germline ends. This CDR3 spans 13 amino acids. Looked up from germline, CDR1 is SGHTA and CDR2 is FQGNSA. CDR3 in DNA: TGTGCCAGCAGCTTACAGGGGTACACTGAAGCTTTCTTT. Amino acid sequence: CASSLQGYTEAFF.

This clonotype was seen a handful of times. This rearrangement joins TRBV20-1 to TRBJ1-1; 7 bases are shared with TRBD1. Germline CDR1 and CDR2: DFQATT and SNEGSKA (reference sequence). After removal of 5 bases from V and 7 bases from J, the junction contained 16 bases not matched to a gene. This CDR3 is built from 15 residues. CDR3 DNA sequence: TGCAGTGCTCAACTAATTAAGGACAGGCAAGATGAAGCTTTCTTT. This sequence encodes CSAQLIKDRQDEAFF.

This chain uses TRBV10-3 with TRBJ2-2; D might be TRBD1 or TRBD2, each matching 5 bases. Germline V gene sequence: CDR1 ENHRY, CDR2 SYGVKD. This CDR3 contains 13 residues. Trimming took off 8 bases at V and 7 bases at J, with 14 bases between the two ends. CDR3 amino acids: CAIRQMEVGELFF. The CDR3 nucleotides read TGTGCCATCCGACAGATGGAGGTCGGGGAGCTGTTTTTT.

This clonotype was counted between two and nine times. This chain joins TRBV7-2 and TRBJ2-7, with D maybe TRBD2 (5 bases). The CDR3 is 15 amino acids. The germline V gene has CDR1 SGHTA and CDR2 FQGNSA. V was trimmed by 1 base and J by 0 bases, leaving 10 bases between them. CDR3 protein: CASSLVGVSSYEQYF. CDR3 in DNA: TGTGCCAGCAGCTTAGTCGGGGTGAGCTCCTACGAGCAGTACTTC. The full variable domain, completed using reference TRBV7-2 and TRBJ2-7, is GAGVSQSPSNKVTEKGKDVELRCDPISGHTALYWYRQSLGQGLEFLIYFQGNSAPDKSGLPSDRFSAERTGGSVSTLTIQRTQQEDSAVYLCASSLVGVSSYEQYFGPGTRLTVT.

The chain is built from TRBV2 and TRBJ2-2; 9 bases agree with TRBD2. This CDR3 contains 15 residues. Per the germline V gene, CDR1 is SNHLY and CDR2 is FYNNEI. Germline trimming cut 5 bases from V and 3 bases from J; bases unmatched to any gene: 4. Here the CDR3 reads CASSLERGDTGELFF. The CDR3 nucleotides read TGTGCCAGCAGTTTGGAGCGGGGGGACACCGGGGAGCTGTTTTTT.

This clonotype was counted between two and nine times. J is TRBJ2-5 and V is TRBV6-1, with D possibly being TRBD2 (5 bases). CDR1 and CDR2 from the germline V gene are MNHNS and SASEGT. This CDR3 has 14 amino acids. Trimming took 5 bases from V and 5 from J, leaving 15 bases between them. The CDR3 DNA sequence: TGTGCCAGCAGTCTGGGTGGGGAGTGGGAGACCCAGTACTTC. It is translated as CASSLGGEWETQYF.

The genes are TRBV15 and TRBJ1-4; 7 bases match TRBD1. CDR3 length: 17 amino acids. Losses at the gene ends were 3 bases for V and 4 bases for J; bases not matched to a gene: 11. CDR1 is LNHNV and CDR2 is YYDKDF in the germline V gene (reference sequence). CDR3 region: CATSRGLPGTVNEKLFF. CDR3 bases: TGTGCCACCAGCAGGGGTCTTCCCGGGACAGTTAATGAAAAACTGTTTTTT.

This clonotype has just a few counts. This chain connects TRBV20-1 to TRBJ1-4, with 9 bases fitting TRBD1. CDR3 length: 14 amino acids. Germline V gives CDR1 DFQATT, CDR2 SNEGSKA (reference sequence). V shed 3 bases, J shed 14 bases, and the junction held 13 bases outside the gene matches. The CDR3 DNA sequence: TGCAGTGCTAGTCTCGGGACAGGGACCTTTAGGCTGTTTTTT. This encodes CSASLGTGTFRLFF.

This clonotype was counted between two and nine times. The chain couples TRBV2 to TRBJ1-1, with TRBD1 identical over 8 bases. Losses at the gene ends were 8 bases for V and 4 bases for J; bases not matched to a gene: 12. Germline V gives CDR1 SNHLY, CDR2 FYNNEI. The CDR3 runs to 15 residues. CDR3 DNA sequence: TGTGCCAGCGGACCAAACCAGGGGGCGGTCACTGAAGCTTTCTTT. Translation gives CASGPNQGAVTEAFF. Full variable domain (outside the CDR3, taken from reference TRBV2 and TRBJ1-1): EPEVTQTPSHQVTQMGQEVILRCVPISNHLYFYWYRQILGQKVEFLVSFYNNEISEKSEIFDDQFSVERPDGSNFTLKIRSTKLEDSAMYFCASGPNQGAVTEAFFGQGTRLTVV.

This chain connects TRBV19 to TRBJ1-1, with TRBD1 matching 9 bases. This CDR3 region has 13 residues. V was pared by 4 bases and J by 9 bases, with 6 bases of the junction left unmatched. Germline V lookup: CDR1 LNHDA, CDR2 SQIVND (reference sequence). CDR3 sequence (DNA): TGTGCCAGTAGTAAGACCGGGACAGGGCAAGCTTTCTTT. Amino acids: CASSKTGTGQAFF.

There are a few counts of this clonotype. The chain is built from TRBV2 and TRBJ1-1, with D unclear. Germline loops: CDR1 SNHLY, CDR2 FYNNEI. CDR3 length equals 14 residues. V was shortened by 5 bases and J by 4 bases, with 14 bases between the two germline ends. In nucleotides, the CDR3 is TGTGCCAGCAGTTCCCGGGATACCGCCACTGAAGCTTTCTTT. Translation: CASSSRDTATEAFF.

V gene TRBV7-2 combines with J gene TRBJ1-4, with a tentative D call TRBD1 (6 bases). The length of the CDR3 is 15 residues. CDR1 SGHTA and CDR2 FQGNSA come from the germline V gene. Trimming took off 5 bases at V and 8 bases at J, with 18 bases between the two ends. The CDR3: CASSDRGAIGEKLFF. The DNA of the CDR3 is TGTGCCAGCAGCGATCGGGGGGCGATTGGGGAAAAACTGTTTTTT.

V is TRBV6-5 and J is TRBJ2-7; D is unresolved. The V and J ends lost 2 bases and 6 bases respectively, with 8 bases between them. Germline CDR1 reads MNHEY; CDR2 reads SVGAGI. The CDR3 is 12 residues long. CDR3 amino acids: CASSYKGSEQYF. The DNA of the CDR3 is TGTGCCAGCAGTTACAAGGGATCCGAGCAGTACTTC.

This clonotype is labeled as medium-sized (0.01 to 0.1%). The CDR3 DNA reads TGTGCCTGGAGTGGGCCCCATAGCAATCAGCCCCAGCATTTT. Its protein product is CAWSGPHSNQPQHF. V usage is TRBV30 and J usage is TRBJ1-5; D is ambiguous. From germline, CDR1 is GTSNPN and CDR2 SVGIG (reference sequence). The CDR3 runs to 14 residues. The germline V and J ends were trimmed by 1 base and 0 bases, with 7 bases remaining between them.

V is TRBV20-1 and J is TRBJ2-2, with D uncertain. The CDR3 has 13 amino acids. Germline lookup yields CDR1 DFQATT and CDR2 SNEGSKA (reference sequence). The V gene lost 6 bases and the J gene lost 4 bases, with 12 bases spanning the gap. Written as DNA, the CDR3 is TGCAGTGCCCAGGACCGCCTCACCGGGGAGCTGTTTTTT. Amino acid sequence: CSAQDRLTGELFF.

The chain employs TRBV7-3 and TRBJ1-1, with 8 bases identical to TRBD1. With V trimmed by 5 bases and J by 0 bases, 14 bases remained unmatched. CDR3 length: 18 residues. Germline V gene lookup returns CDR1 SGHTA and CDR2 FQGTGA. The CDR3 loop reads CASSRSTGAQTMNTEAFF. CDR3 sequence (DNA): TGTGCCAGCAGCCGATCGACAGGGGCACAGACCATGAACACTGAAGCTTTCTTT.

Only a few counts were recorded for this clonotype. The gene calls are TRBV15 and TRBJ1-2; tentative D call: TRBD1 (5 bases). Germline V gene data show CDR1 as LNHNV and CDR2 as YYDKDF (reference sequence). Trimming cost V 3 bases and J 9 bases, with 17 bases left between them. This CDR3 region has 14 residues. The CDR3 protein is CATSRVGPQARYTF. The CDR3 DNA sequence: TGTGCCACCAGCAGGGTGGGGCCGCAGGCTCGCTACACCTTC.

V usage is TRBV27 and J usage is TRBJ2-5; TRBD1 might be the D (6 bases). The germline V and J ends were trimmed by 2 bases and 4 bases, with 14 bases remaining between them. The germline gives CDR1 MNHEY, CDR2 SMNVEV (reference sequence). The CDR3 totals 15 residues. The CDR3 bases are TGTGCCAGCAGTTTACTAGGAACAGGGCGAGAGACCCAGTACTTC. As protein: CASSLLGTGRETQYF.

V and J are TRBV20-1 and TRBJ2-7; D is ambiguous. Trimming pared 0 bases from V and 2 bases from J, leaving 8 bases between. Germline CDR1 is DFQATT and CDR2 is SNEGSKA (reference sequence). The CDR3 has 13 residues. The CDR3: CSARDRLPYEQYF. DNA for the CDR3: TGCAGTGCTAGAGACAGGCTACCCTACGAGCAGTACTTC.

The DNA of the CDR3 is TGTGCCAGCAGTCAACTCTTACAGGGGGCACCTGGAAACACCATATATTTT. Translating gives CASSQLLQGAPGNTIYF. The chain links TRBV27 to TRBJ1-3, with 9 bases that match TRBD1. This CDR3 is 17 amino acids long. V shed 5 bases and J 2 bases; nucleotides not matched to a gene: 10. CDR1 is MNHEY and CDR2 is SMNVEV in the germline V gene (reference sequence).

CDR3 sequence reads: CSAWRGTGGTGNQPQHF. In DNA, the CDR3 is TGCAGTGCATGGAGGGGGACAGGGGGCACGGGCAATCAGCCCCAGCATTTT. The chain recombines TRBV20-1 with TRBJ1-5, with 12 nucleotides matching TRBD1. The J segment lost 2 bases and the V segment lost 6 bases, leaving 11 bases of the junction unmatched. This CDR3 is built from 17 residues. Per germline, CDR1 DFQATT and CDR2 SNEGSKA (reference sequence).